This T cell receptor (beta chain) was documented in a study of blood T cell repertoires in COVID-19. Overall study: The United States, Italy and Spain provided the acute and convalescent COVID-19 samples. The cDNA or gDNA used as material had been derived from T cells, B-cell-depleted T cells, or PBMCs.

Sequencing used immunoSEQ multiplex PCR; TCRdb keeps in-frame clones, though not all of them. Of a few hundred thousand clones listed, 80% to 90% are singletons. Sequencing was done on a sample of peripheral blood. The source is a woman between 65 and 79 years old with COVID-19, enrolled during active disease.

This CDR3 is CSASAPGGGDTQYF. CDR3 in DNA: TGCAGTGCTAGTGCTCCTGGCGGGGGAGATACGCAGTATTTT. The chain carries TRBV20-1 and TRBJ2-3; TRBD2 agrees at 7 bases. Germline CDR1 is DFQATT and CDR2 is SNEGSKA (reference sequence). This CDR3 region has 14 residues. The V gene end was trimmed by 3 bases and the J gene end by 5 bases; junction bases not matched to a gene: 8.